This T cell receptor beta chain was recorded in a study of PD-L1 blockade in urothelial cancer. The J segment lost 3 bases and the V segment lost 4 bases, leaving 7 bases of the junction unmatched. CDR1 is SGHNT and CDR2 is YYREEE in the germline V gene (reference sequence). The CDR3 contains 14 residues. General study points: Improved survival was predicted by pretreatment blood TCR clonality below the median.

Regarding time point: pretreatment peripheral blood. The data were produced by immunoSEQ multiplex PCR, yet TCRdb's version contains in-frame clones alone and is incomplete. Among under 70,000 clones, approximately 75% were seen once, and the ten largest hold around 1.6%. Notes on this clone: Its target is not known.

The starting material was PBMCs, obtained around atezolizumab (anti-PD-L1) treatment. The V gene is TRBV5-4, the J gene TRBJ2-7; 7 nucleotides agree with TRBD1. The sequence came from a man between 65 and 80 years old with urothelial cancer. In nucleotides, the CDR3 is TGTGCCAGCAGCCGGGACAGCAAATACTACGAGCAGTACTTC. It translates to CASSRDSKYYEQYF.